The sequence of this TCR beta chain was determined in a study of cytomegalovirus exposure and HLA in healthy donors. Study results and caveats: Highest at DRB1 and lowest at HLA-C, TCR association rates differed among HLA loci in a later analysis. In a later analysis, HLA-associated beta chains showed higher expansion and lower generation probabilities than comparable chains. Association with HLA alleles at 0.05 false discovery rate was found for 15,000 or so TCR beta sequences in a later analysis.

Donors were nominally healthy when sampled, though unrecorded immune exposures were likely. J gave up 1 base and V 1 base, and 8 bases lay outside the gene matches. This CDR3 is 18 amino acids long. Looked up from germline, CDR1 is SGHVS and CDR2 is FQNEAQ. About this clone: Antigen specificity is unknown.

Primers included in the PCR were 60 Vbeta and 13 Jbeta primers. TCRdb's table, derived via immunoSEQ multiplex PCR, lists solely in-frame clones and lacks some. Among approximately 130,000 clones listed, 75% were seen once. Sequenced: PBMCs. This chain uses TRBV7-8 with TRBJ2-3; TRBD2 aligns across 10 bases. The receptor's source is a young man in good health and CMV-seronegative. The CDR3 sequence: CASSLGRGTSGGTDTQYF. The CDR3 DNA reads TGTGCCAGCAGCTTAGGGAGGGGCACTAGCGGGGGCACAGATACGCAGTATTTT.